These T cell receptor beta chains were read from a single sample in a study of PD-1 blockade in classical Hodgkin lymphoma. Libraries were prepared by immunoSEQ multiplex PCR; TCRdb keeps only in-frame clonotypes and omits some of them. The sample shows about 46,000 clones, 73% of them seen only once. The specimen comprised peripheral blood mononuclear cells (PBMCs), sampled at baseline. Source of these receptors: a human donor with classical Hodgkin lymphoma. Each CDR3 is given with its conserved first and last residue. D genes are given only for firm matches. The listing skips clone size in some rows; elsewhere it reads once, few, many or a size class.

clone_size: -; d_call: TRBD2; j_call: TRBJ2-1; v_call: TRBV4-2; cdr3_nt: TGTGCCAGCAGCCTAGCGGGAGGACCGGGGATCAATGAGCAGTTCTTC; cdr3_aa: CASSLAGGPGINEQFF
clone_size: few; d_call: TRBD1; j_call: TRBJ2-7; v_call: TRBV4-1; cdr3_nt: TGCGCCAGCAGGGAAGGGGGCCCCTCCTACGAGCAGTACTTC; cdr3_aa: CASREGGPSYEQYF
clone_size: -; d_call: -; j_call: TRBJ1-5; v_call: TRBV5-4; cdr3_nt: TGTGCCAGCAGCCAAGATCGGGCCAGGGAGAATCAGCCCCAGCATTTT; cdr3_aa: CASSQDRARENQPQHF
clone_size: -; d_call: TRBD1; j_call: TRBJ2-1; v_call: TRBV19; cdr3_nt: TGTGCCAGTAGCCTGACAGGGCCATACAATGAGCAGTTCTTC; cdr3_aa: CASSLTGPYNEQFF
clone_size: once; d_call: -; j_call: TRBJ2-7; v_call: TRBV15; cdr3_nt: TGTGCCACCAGCAGAGGTAGCGGCTACTCCTACGAGCAGTACTTC; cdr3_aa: CATSRGSGYSYEQYF
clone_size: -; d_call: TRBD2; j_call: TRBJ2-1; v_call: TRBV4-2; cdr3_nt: TGTGCCAGCAGCCAAGATTCTGGGACTAGCGGGTACAATGAGCAGTTCTTC; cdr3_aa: CASSQDSGTSGYNEQFF
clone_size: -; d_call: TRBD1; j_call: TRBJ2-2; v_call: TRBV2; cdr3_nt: TGTGCCAGCAGTGGTGGGACAGGGAACACCGGGGAGCTGTTTTTT; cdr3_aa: CASSGGTGNTGELFF
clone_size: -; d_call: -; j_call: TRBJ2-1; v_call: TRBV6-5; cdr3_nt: TGTGCCAGCAGTTCCGGGACCTACAATGAGCAGTTCTTC; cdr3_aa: CASSSGTYNEQFF
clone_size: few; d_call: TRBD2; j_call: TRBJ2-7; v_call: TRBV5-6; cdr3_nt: TGTGCCAGCAGCCTGGAATCCGGGACTAGCGGGATCGAGCAGTACTTC; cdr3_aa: CASSLESGTSGIEQYF
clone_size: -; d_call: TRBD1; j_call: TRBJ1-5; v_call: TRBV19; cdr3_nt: TGTGCCAGTAGTATGAGGGGCCAGGGGGCGAATCAGCCCCAGCATTTT; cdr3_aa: CASSMRGQGANQPQHF
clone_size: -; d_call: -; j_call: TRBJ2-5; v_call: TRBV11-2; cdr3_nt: TGTGCCAGCAGCTTTGACTTAGGGAAGTGGATGGAGACCCAGTACTTC; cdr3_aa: CASSFDLGKWMETQYF
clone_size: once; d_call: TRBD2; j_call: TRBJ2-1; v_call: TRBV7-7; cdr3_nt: TGTGCTAGCAGCTTAGTCCCTAGCGGGAGTTTAATTGGTGGTGAGCAGTTCTTC; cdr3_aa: CASSLVPSGSLIGGEQFF
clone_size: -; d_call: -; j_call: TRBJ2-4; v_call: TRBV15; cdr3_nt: TGTGCCACCAGCAGAGATCTAAACGGGATAGCCAAAAACATTCAGTACTTC; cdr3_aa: CATSRDLNGIAKNIQYF
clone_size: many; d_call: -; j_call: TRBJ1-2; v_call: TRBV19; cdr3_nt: TGTGCCAGTAATAGAGGGATGATTAACTATGGCTACACCTTC; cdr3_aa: CASNRGMINYGYTF
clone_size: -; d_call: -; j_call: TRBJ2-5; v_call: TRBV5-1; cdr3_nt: TGCGCCAGCAGCCCGCAGGCGGAGGGAGAGACCCAGTACTTC; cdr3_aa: CASSPQAEGETQYF
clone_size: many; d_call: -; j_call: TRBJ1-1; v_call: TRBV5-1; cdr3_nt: TGCGCCAGCAGCTCCCACAGGGAGGGTGAAGCTTTCTTT; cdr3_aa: CASSSHREGEAFF
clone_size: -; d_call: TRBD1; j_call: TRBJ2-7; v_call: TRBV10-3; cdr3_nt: TGTGCCACTCTCCGGGACAGTTCCTACGAGCAGTACTTC; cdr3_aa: CATLRDSSYEQYF
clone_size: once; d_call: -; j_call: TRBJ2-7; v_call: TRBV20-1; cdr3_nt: TGCAGCGTAGGGGGGGTTGGCGAGCAGTACTTC; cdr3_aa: CSVGGVGEQYF
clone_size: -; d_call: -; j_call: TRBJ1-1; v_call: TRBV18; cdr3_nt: TGTGCCAGCTCGCTTCCGACAGAGAACACTGAAGCTTTCTTT; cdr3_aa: CASSLPTENTEAFF
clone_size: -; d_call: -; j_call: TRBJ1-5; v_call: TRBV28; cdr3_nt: TGTGCCAGCAGTAGTGCCCACTATAGCAATCAGCCCCAGCATTTT; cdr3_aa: CASSSAHYSNQPQHF
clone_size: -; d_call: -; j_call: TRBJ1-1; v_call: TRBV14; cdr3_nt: TGTGCCAGCAGCCCGTGGACTGAGAACACTGAAGCTTTCTTT; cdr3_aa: CASSPWTENTEAFF
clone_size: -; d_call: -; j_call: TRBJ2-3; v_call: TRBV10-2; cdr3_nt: TGCGCCAGCAGTGAGACGGGGTCCACAGATACGCAGTATTTT; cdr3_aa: CASSETGSTDTQYF
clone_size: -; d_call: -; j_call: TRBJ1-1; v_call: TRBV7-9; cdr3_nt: TGTGCCAGCAGCTTAGAGGGGGGTCGGGTAGCTTTCTTT; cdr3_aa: CASSLEGGRVAFF
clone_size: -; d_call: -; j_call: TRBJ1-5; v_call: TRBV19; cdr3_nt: TGTGCCAGCGAGTCGAGCCGGGACACTTATCAGCCCCAGCATTTT; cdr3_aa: CASESSRDTYQPQHF
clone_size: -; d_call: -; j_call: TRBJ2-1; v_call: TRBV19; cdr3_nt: TGTGCCAGTACCCTAACCGGGGGTTCCTACAATGAGCAGTTCTTC; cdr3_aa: CASTLTGGSYNEQFF
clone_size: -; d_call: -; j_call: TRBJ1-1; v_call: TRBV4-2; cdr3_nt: TGTGCCAGCAGCCAGGGAACAGGGAGTGTCGGCACTGAAGCTTTCTTT; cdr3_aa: CASSQGTGSVGTEAFF
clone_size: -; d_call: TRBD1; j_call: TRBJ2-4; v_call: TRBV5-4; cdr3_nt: TGTGCCAGCAGCCTAGAGTCCGGGACAGGGGGGAACATTCAGTACTTC; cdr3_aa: CASSLESGTGGNIQYF
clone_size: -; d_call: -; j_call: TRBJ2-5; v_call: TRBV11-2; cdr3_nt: TGTGCCAGCAGCTCCCTGTCCCGGGGCGCCCAAGAGACCCAGTACTTC; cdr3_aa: CASSSLSRGAQETQYF
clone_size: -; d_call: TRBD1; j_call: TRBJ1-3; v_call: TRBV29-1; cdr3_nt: TGCAGCGTCATGACAGGGGGTGGAAACACCATATATTTT; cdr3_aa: CSVMTGGGNTIYF